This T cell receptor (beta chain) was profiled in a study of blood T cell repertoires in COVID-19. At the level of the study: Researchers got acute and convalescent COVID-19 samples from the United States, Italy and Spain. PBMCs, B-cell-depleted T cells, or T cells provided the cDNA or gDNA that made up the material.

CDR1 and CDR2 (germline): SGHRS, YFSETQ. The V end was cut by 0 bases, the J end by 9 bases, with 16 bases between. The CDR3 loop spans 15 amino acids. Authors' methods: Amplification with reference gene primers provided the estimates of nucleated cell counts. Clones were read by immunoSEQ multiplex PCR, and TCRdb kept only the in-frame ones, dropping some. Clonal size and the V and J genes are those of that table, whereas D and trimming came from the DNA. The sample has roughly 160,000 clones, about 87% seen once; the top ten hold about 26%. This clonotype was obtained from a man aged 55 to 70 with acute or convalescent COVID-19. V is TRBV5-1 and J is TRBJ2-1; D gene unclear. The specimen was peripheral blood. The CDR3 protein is CASSLEPRPTVEQFF. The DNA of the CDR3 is TGCGCCAGCAGCTTGGAGCCTAGGCCAACGGTTGAGCAGTTCTTC.